This T cell receptor (beta chain) is from a study of CD8 T cells in ankylosing spondylitis. This clonotype was seen ten or more times. The antigen remains unidentified. The CDR3 length is 12 residues. Germline V gene sequence: CDR1 DFQATT, CDR2 SNEGSKA (reference sequence). V lost 6 bases and J 2 bases, leaving 10 bases between the germline ends. General study results and limits: Some of the motif variants had earlier been found in reactive arthritis patients' fluid and blood. About 8 highly homologous variants made up a TCR beta motif, and this motif appeared characteristic of ankylosing spondylitis blood. Enrichment of disease-linked clones was reportedly significant in matched ankylosing spondylitis synovial fluid.

As the method for making TCR beta libraries, quantitative 5'-RACE with molecular barcodes was used. TCRdb reanalysed the 5' RACE reads using MiXCR and keeps one entry per CDR3 protein. Among some 840,000 distinct CDR3 sequences listed, around 11% were seen once. The V and J genes are TRBV20-1 and TRBJ2-5; D may match TRBD1 or TRBD2 (5 bases each). The sequence derives from a male donor with ankylosing spondylitis. Sample: blood, either unsorted or a sorted T cell fraction (not recorded which). CDR3 in DNA: TGCAGTGCCGACGGGGCTCAAGAGACCCAGTACTTC. The encoded protein is CSADGAQETQYF.